This T cell receptor beta chain originates from a study of T cell responses to AZD1222 COVID-19 vaccine. Study-wide points: Researchers took repertoire samples only after the peak T cell response had come. It was only a handful of AZD1222 recipients who were seropositive at baseline.

The CDR3 runs to 16 residues. CDR1 is MNHEY and CDR2 is SVGAGI in the germline V gene. The V and J ends lost 2 bases and 4 bases respectively, with 17 bases between them. Generated by immunoSEQ multiplex PCR, the TCRdb table keeps only in-frame clones and is missing some. The sample consists of 150,000 to 200,000 clones, roughly 92% of them appearing once. A note on this clone: What it recognizes is unknown.

Sequencing was performed on peripheral blood, taken on day 0 of AZD1222 vaccination. This receptor was identified in an adult in good health. This chain uses TRBV6-5 with TRBJ2-5, with D tentatively TRBD1 or TRBD2 (6 bases each). CDR3 amino acids: CASSYSRQGRRETQYF. The CDR3 coding sequence is TGTGCCAGCAGTTACAGTCGTCAGGGGAGGCGAGAGACCCAGTACTTC.